The rows below give T cell receptor beta chains drawn from one sample of a study of shared clonotypes between healthy human individuals. Here immunoSEQ multiplex PCR was the method, and the copy in TCRdb shows in-frame clones only, minus some. The sample shows 850,000 to 1,200,000 clones, roughly 70% of them seen only once. Sequenced sample: memory CD4+ T cells sorted from blood. These receptors originate from a man between 18 and 29 years old in good health. Each CDR3 is given with its conserved first and last residue. The D gene is left open where the match is weak. Clone size is shown for a subset of rows, as once, few, many or a class of expanded clone.

D gene | clone size | J gene | CDR3 length | V gene | CDR3 protein | CDR3 DNA
- | - | TRBJ2-5 | 14 | TRBV5-4 | CASSLMTNKETQYF | TGTGCCAGCAGCTTGATGACCAATAAAGAGACCCAGTACTTC
TRBD2 | once | TRBJ2-2 | 14 | TRBV11-3 | CASQERGNTGELFF | TGTGCCAGCCAAGAGCGGGGAAACACCGGGGAGCTGTTTTTT
- | - | TRBJ1-2 | 15 | TRBV7-2 | CASSRPDSRDYGYTF | TGTGCCAGCAGCCGACCCGACAGCCGCGACTATGGCTACACCTTC
TRBD2 | - | TRBJ2-1 | 15 | TRBV2 | CASSSSGGSYNEQFF | TGTGCCAGCAGTTCTAGCGGGGGGTCCTACAATGAGCAGTTCTTC
- | - | TRBJ1-3 | 14 | TRBV6-1 | CASSTPNSGNTIYF | TGTGCCAGCAGCACTCCCAACTCTGGAAACACCATATATTTT
- | - | TRBJ1-2 | 14 | TRBV28 | CASSLAKKFYGYTF | TGTGCCAGCAGTTTGGCCAAAAAGTTTTATGGCTACACCTTC
- | - | TRBJ2-1 | 14 | TRBV7-9 | CASSLTYSYNEQFF | TGTGCCAGCAGCCTGACCTACTCCTACAATGAGCAGTTCTTC
TRBD1 | - | TRBJ1-4 | 16 | TRBV30 | CAWSGDASKGAEKLFF | TGTGCCTGGAGCGGCGACGCCTCCAAGGGGGCTGAAAAACTGTTTTTT
TRBD1 | - | TRBJ1-6 | 13 | TRBV10-3 | CAISEGQGSPLHF | TGTGCCATCAGTGAGGGACAGGGCTCACCCCTCCACTTT
- | - | TRBJ1-2 | 15 | TRBV6-5 | CASSGTGRGHRSETF | TGTGCCAGCAGTGGTACAGGTCGCGGACATAGAAGCGAGACCTTC
- | - | TRBJ2-5 | 14 | TRBV18 | CASSPGQGMETQYF | TGTGCCAGCTCACCAGGGCAGGGGATGGAGACCCAGTACTTC
TRBD1 | - | TRBJ1-2 | 15 | TRBV9 | CASSVGTGGRYGYTF | TGTGCCAGCAGCGTGGGGACAGGGGGGAGGTATGGCTACACCTTC
- | - | TRBJ1-5 | 15 | TRBV28 | CASEGSLPGNQPQHF | TGTGCCAGCGAAGGGTCGCTTCCCGGGAATCAGCCCCAGCATTTT
- | - | TRBJ1-3 | 15 | TRBV5-6 | CASSLGGPSGNTIYF | TGTGCCAGCAGCTTGGGGGGACCCTCTGGAAACACCATATATTTT
- | - | TRBJ2-1 | 15 | TRBV5-1 | CASSFGSQIYNEQFF | TGCGCCAGCAGCTTTGGGAGCCAGATTTACAATGAGCAGTTCTTC
- | - | TRBJ1-5 | 14 | TRBV6-5 | CASSYSPGDQPQHF | TGTGCCAGCAGTTACTCCCCGGGCGATCAGCCCCAGCATTTT
- | - | TRBJ1-1 | 13 | TRBV11-2 | CASSLGFPTEAFF | TGTGCCAGCAGCTTAGGGTTCCCCACTGAAGCTTTCTTT
- | - | TRBJ1-2 | 11 | TRBV30 | CAWFFVYGYTF | TGTGCCTGGTTTTTTGTGTATGGCTACACCTTC
- | - | TRBJ1-4 | 15 | TRBV2 | CASSRYQGVNEKLFF | TGTGCCAGCAGCCGGTACCAGGGAGTTAATGAAAAACTGTTTTTT
TRBD1 | - | TRBJ1-6 | 16 | TRBV2 | CASRQTTGFGHSPLHF | TGTGCCAGCAGACAAACGACAGGGTTCGGGCATTCACCCCTCCACTTT
TRBD2 | - | TRBJ2-5 | 14 | TRBV19 | CASHGTSRAETQYF | TGTGCCTCCCACGGGACTAGCCGTGCGGAGACCCAGTACTTC
- | - | TRBJ1-1 | 15 | TRBV18 | CASSGLGPPNTEAFF | TGTGCCAGCTCAGGCTTGGGCCCGCCGAACACTGAAGCTTTCTTT
TRBD2 | once | TRBJ2-6 | 14 | TRBV11-2 | CASSRRLAGNVLTF | TGTGCCAGCAGCCGCCGACTAGCGGGTAACGTCCTGACTTTC
TRBD1 | - | TRBJ1-1 | 12 | TRBV18 | CASSPGQRKAFF | TGTGCCAGCTCACCGGGACAGCGGAAAGCTTTCTTT
TRBD2 | - | TRBJ2-3 | 16 | TRBV2 | CASSENGAGGPYTQYF | TGTGCCAGCAGTGAAAATGGGGCGGGAGGGCCCTATACGCAGTATTTT
- | - | TRBJ2-3 | 15 | TRBV2 | CASRRAASATDTQYF | TGTGCCAGCAGGCGGGCCGCCTCGGCGACAGATACGCAGTATTTT
TRBD2 | once | TRBJ2-7 | 14 | TRBV5-1 | CASTEREVVGEQYF | TGCGCCAGCACGGAGCGGGAGGTTGTTGGCGAGCAGTACTTC
TRBD2 | - | TRBJ2-2 | 16 | TRBV18 | CASSPLAGGNTGELFF | TGTGCCAGCTCACCGCTAGCGGGAGGAAACACCGGGGAGCTGTTTTTT
TRBD2 | - | TRBJ2-7 | 15 | TRBV5-1 | CASSSGLAVNYEQYF | TGCGCCAGCAGCTCCGGACTAGCGGTAAACTACGAGCAGTACTTC
TRBD2 | - | TRBJ2-1 | 18 | TRBV7-2 | CASSPGLAERSSYNEQFF | TGTGCCAGCAGCCCGGGACTAGCGGAAAGGAGCTCCTACAATGAGCAGTTCTTC
- | - | TRBJ2-3 | 16 | TRBV19 | CASSDRGGKRTDTQYF | TGTGCCAGTAGTGATCGAGGCGGCAAACGCACAGATACGCAGTATTTT
- | - | TRBJ1-2 | 13 | TRBV7-8 | CASSLDTARGYTF | TGTGCCAGCAGCTTAGACACCGCCCGAGGCTACACCTTC
- | few | TRBJ1-2 | 12 | TRBV10-1 | CASRWQDYGYTF | TGCGCCAGCAGATGGCAGGACTATGGCTACACCTTC
- | - | TRBJ2-7 | 16 | TRBV21-1 | CASSKVSTGANYEQYF | TGTGCCAGCAGCAAAGTTTCGACAGGGGCAAACTACGAGCAGTACTTC
- | - | TRBJ2-1 | 15 | TRBV18 | CASSPPVGNYNEQFF | TGTGCCAGCTCACCACCGGTGGGGAACTACAATGAGCAGTTCTTC
- | few | TRBJ1-4 | 12 | TRBV11-2 | CASSHIGEKLFF | TGTGCCAGCAGCCATATCGGCGAAAAACTGTTTTTT
- | many | TRBJ2-7 | 15 | TRBV9 | CASSVGPDPRDEQYF | TGTGCCAGCAGCGTGGGACCCGACCCTAGGGACGAGCAGTACTTC
- | - | TRBJ2-2 | 14 | TRBV30 | CAWRKDSSTGELFF | TGTGCCTGGAGAAAGGACAGTAGCACCGGGGAGCTGTTTTTT
TRBD2 | - | TRBJ2-2 | 16 | TRBV10-2 | CASSDPGTSNTGELFF | TGCGCCAGCAGTGACCCCGGGACTAGCAACACCGGGGAGCTGTTTTTT
- | few | TRBJ2-1 | 13 | TRBV21-1 | CASRDLDFNEQFF | TGTGCCAGCAGGGACCTGGACTTCAATGAGCAGTTCTTC
- | once | TRBJ1-3 | 17 | TRBV15 | CATSRDQGTLSGNTIYF | TGTGCCACCAGCAGAGATCAGGGGACACTCTCTGGAAACACCATATATTTT
TRBD1 | - | TRBJ2-7 | 14 | TRBV28 | CASSLKQGVGEQYF | TGTGCCAGCAGTTTAAAACAGGGGGTAGGGGAGCAGTACTTC
- | - | TRBJ2-1 | 11 | TRBV7-9 | CASSTSNEQFF | TGTGCCAGCAGCACCTCCAATGAGCAGTTCTTC
TRBD2 | - | TRBJ2-5 | 13 | TRBV6-1 | CASRRGGEETQYF | TGTGCCAGCAGGCGGGGGGGTGAGGAGACCCAGTACTTC
- | - | TRBJ2-6 | 17 | TRBV27 | CASSPWMGSSGANVLTF | TGTGCCAGCAGTCCCTGGATGGGGAGCTCTGGGGCCAACGTCCTGACTTTC
TRBD1 | - | TRBJ1-4 | 14 | TRBV28 | CASSLRQGDEKLFF | TGTGCCAGCAGTTTGCGACAGGGGGACGAAAAACTGTTTTTT
- | - | TRBJ1-4 | 14 | TRBV28 | CASSPPRGIDKLFF | TGTGCCAGCAGTCCCCCCCGAGGGATTGATAAACTGTTTTTT
- | once | TRBJ2-7 | 12 | TRBV12-5 | CASGFGPYEQYF | TGTGCTAGTGGTTTCGGACCCTACGAGCAGTACTTC
TRBD1 | - | TRBJ1-1 | 14 | TRBV6-5 | CAISRTGEGTEAFF | TGTGCCATCAGCCGAACAGGGGAAGGCACTGAAGCTTTCTTT
- | - | TRBJ1-5 | 15 | TRBV7-2 | CASSPGGMGNQPQHF | TGTGCCAGCAGCCCTGGGGGCATGGGCAATCAGCCCCAGCATTTT
- | - | TRBJ1-5 | 11 | TRBV5-4 | CASSSDQPQHF | TGTGCCAGCAGCTCGGATCAGCCCCAGCATTTT
- | - | TRBJ1-1 | 13 | TRBV11-2 | CASSPQGNTEAFF | TGTGCCAGCAGCCCACAGGGGAACACTGAAGCTTTCTTT
- | - | TRBJ1-6 | 14 | TRBV6-1 | CASSSRDSNSPLHF | TGTGCCAGCAGTAGCAGGGATTCTAATTCACCCCTCCACTTT
- | - | TRBJ1-1 | 14 | TRBV1 | CTSSQDKGDTEAFF | TGCACCAGCAGCCAAGATAAGGGAGACACTGAAGCTTTCTTT
- | - | TRBJ1-1 | 14 | TRBV5-4 | CASSLSLLNTEAFF | TGTGCCAGCAGCTTGTCTCTGCTGAACACTGAAGCTTTCTTT
- | - | TRBJ2-3 | 14 | TRBV7-9 | CASSSQHPTDTQYF | TGTGCCAGCAGCTCCCAACACCCCACAGATACGCAGTATTTT
- | - | TRBJ2-1 | 14 | TRBV18 | CASSPPRPYNEQFF | TGTGCCAGCTCACCACCGAGACCGTACAATGAGCAGTTCTTC
- | - | TRBJ2-1 | 16 | TRBV5-1 | CASSLNPGPGYNEQFF | TGCGCCAGCAGCTTGAACCCGGGACCAGGCTACAATGAGCAGTTCTTC
- | - | TRBJ1-2 | 13 | TRBV28 | CASSLRDNYGYTF | TGTGCCAGCTCGCTCCGGGACAACTATGGCTACACCTTC
TRBD1 | few | TRBJ1-6 | 13 | TRBV30 | CAWAGQSNSPLHF | TGTGCCTGGGCGGGACAGTCGAATTCACCCCTCCACTTT